These T cell receptor beta chains were read from a single sample in a study of blood T cell repertoires in COVID-19. Clones were read by immunoSEQ multiplex PCR, and TCRdb kept only the in-frame ones, dropping some. The table includes roughly 240,000 clones, more than 75% detected once. Sequencing input: peripheral blood. These receptors were taken from a woman younger than 45 who had recovered from COVID-19. CDR3s include the opening cysteine and the closing phenylalanine or tryptophan. The D gene is left open where the match is weak. Size values are once, few and many counts, or a class for expanded clones, and some rows have none.

clone size	V gene	D gene	J gene	CDR3 protein	CDR3 DNA
NA	TRBV6-1	TRBD2	TRBJ2-7	CASSEWRGGQQYF	TGTGCCAGCAGTGAATGGAGGGGAGGGCAGCAGTACTTC
NA	TRBV7-9	NA	TRBJ1-4	CASSFRYQGVLFF	TGTGCCAGCAGCTTTCGTTATCAGGGTGTGCTGTTTTTT
NA	TRBV11-3	TRBD1	TRBJ2-3	CASSYTGGADTQYF	TGTGCCAGCAGCTACACAGGGGGCGCAGATACGCAGTATTTT
NA	TRBV2	TRBD1	TRBJ2-2	CASRLDRGNTGELFF	TGTGCCAGCAGGCTCGACAGGGGAAACACCGGGGAGCTGTTTTTT
NA	TRBV19	TRBD1	TRBJ1-1	CASSIPGQGNTEAFF	TGTGCCAGTAGTATTCCGGGACAGGGGAACACTGAAGCTTTCTTT
NA	TRBV5-5	TRBD1	TRBJ1-5	CASSLTGGSGQPQHF	TGTGCCAGCAGCTTGACAGGGGGTAGCGGTCAGCCCCAGCATTTT
NA	TRBV5-4	TRBD1	TRBJ2-2	CASSFTRDSANTGELFF	TGTGCCAGCAGCTTCACCAGGGACAGTGCGAACACCGGGGAGCTGTTTTTT
NA	TRBV4-1	NA	TRBJ1-5	CASSQVRAEYSNQPQHF	TGCGCCAGCAGCCAAGTGAGGGCAGAATATAGCAATCAGCCCCAGCATTTT
few	TRBV25-1	NA	TRBJ1-1	CASSDPLQSITEAFF	TGTGCCAGCAGTGACCCTTTACAGTCAATCACTGAAGCTTTCTTT
NA	TRBV5-1	TRBD1	TRBJ2-1	CASSLGTGYNEQFF	TGCGCCAGCAGCCTAGGGACAGGCTACAATGAGCAGTTCTTC
NA	TRBV7-9	NA	TRBJ2-3	CASSKGPSTDTQYF	TGTGCCAGCAGCAAGGGGCCCTCCACAGATACGCAGTATTTT
NA	TRBV19	TRBD1	TRBJ2-5	CASTTGVGETQYF	TGTGCCAGTACTACAGGGGTGGGAGAGACCCAGTACTTC
NA	TRBV11-2	NA	TRBJ1-2	CASSLAGSGGYTF	TGTGCCAGCAGCTTAGCGGGATCGGGTGGCTACACCTTC
NA	TRBV10-2	NA	TRBJ1-2	CASSELQSYGYTF	TGCGCCAGCAGTGAGTTACAGTCCTATGGCTACACCTTC
many	TRBV5-4	NA	TRBJ2-5	CASTSLRHAGETQYF	TGTGCCAGCACCTCTCTGAGGCACGCGGGGGAGACCCAGTACTTC
few	TRBV6-6	NA	TRBJ1-2	CASGFRGYGYTF	TGTGCCAGCGGGTTCAGGGGCTATGGCTACACCTTC
NA	TRBV7-2	TRBD1	TRBJ1-2	CASSQGRGLLWYGYTF	TGTGCCAGCAGCCAAGGTAGGGGGCTCCTTTGGTATGGCTACACCTTC
NA	TRBV6-2/TRBV6-3	TRBD1	TRBJ2-3	CASSRPRDREAELSDTQYF	TGTGCCAGCAGCCGACCGAGGGACAGGGAGGCAGAGCTCTCAGATACGCAGTATTTT
NA	TRBV25-1	NA	TRBJ1-2	CASSGGGDFYGYTF	TGTGCCAGCAGTGGCGGGGGGGACTTTTATGGCTACACCTTC
NA	TRBV5-1	TRBD1	TRBJ2-7	CASSTAGTGDEQYF	TGCGCCAGCAGCACGGCCGGGACAGGGGACGAGCAGTACTTC
NA	TRBV10-2	NA	TRBJ1-3	CASTSGPGNTIYF	TGCGCCAGCACCTCAGGGCCCGGAAACACCATATATTTT
NA	TRBV2	NA	TRBJ2-7	CASSGTGTPYEQYF	TGTGCCAGCAGTGGAACAGGGACCCCCTACGAGCAGTACTTC
NA	TRBV5-6	NA	TRBJ1-4	CASSLRLGGLGNEKLFF	TGTGCCAGCAGCTTGCGATTGGGGGGGCTCGGTAATGAAAAACTGTTTTTT
NA	TRBV4-3	NA	TRBJ1-1	CASSQDRGNTEAFF	TGCGCCAGCAGCCAAGATCGGGGGAACACTGAAGCTTTCTTT
NA	TRBV7-2	TRBD1	TRBJ1-1	CASSLINTGVDTEAFF	TGTGCCAGCAGCTTAATCAATACAGGGGTTGACACTGAAGCTTTCTTT
few	TRBV30	TRBD1	TRBJ1-2	CACDGQETYYGYTF	TGTGCCTGCGACGGACAGGAAACCTACTATGGCTACACCTTC
NA	TRBV10-3	NA	TRBJ2-2	CAISEKQEGTGELFF	TGTGCCATCAGTGAGAAACAGGAAGGGACCGGGGAGCTGTTTTTT
NA	TRBV5-1	NA	TRBJ2-3	CASSPPLLDTQYF	TGCGCCAGCAGCCCTCCCCTACTCGATACGCAGTATTTT
NA	TRBV9	TRBD2	TRBJ2-6	CASSASAGASGGPTVGANVLTF	TGTGCCAGCAGCGCGTCCGCGGGGGCTAGCGGGGGGCCAACGGTTGGGGCCAACGTCCTGACTTTC
NA	TRBV4-1	TRBD1	TRBJ1-2	CASSLHRGNYGYTF	TGCGCCAGCAGCCTTCACAGGGGTAACTATGGCTACACCTTC
NA	TRBV27	NA	TRBJ2-3	CASSFGSDTQYF	TGTGCCAGCAGTTTCGGGTCAGATACGCAGTATTTT